This T cell receptor beta chain emerged from a study of control samples from healthy donors and cancer patients. V was clipped by 4 bases and J by 2 bases; unmatched bases: 10. The CDR3 covers 18 residues. CDR1 and CDR2 from the germline V gene are SGHTS and YDEGEE. Method: immunoSEQ multiplex PCR; TCRdb's copy keeps in-frame clones and lacks some. This sample has under 200,000 clones, with about 94% found just once. The chain uses TRBV5-8 and TRBJ1-5; TRBD1 matches 12 bases. The sample was blood. The sequence was collected from a woman aged 55 to 70 in good health. CDR3 sequence reads: CASSLGTGGKRGNQPQHF. The CDR3 region has the DNA TGTGCCAGCAGCCTTGGGACAGGGGGCAAACGAGGCAATCAGCCCCAGCATTTT. Looking up the rest from reference TRBV5-8 and TRBJ1-5 gives the full variable domain: EAGVTQSPTHLIKTRGQQATLRCSPISGHTSVYWYQQALGLGLQFLLWYDEGEERNRGNFPPRFSGRQFPNYSSELNVNALELEDSALYLCASSLGTGGKRGNQPQHFGDGTRLSIL.